The 30 T cell receptor beta chains listed next were all sequenced from one sample in a study of neoadjuvant anti-PD-1 for oral cavity cancer. Time point given: after neoadjuvant nivolumab, at surgical resection. Data came from immunoSEQ multiplex PCR; TCRdb stores just in-frame clones and leaves some out. The sample lists some 31,000 clones, 70% to 80% occurring once. The starting material was PBMCs, obtained after nivolumab (anti-PD-1) treatment. The receptors derive from a person aged 35 to 85 with oral cavity squamous cell carcinoma.

This chain links TRBV11-2 with TRBJ2-5; 8 bases agree with TRBD2. V dropped 1 base and J dropped 5; count of bases not matched to a gene: 9. CDR1 and CDR2 from the germline V gene are SGHAT and FQNNGV. The CDR3 extends over 16 amino acids. The CDR3 DNA sequence: TGTGCCAGCAGCTTAGTAATCGGGGGGGCATCGGAGACCCAGTACTTC. Protein product: CASSLVIGGASETQYF. Based on the CDR3 plus reference TRBV11-2 and TRBJ2-5, the full variable domain is EAGVAQSPRYKIIEKRQSVAFWCNPISGHATLYWYQQILGQGPKLLIQFQNNGVVDDSQLPKDRFSAERLKGVDSTLKIQPAKLEDSAVYLCASSLVIGGASETQYFGPGTRLLVL.

The rearrangement joins TRBV29-1 to TRBJ2-1; D not certain. Trimming cost V 3 bases and J 3 bases, with 12 bases left between them. Germline CDR1 and CDR2: SQVTM and ANQGSEA. This CDR3 has 14 residues. The CDR3 bases are TGCAGCGTTGATCCCCCGCTACACTACAATGAGCAGTTCTTC. Its protein is CSVDPPLHYNEQFF.

This chain connects TRBV21-1 to TRBJ1-5. TRBV21-1 is described as a pseudogene. The CDR3 totals 21 residues. CDR3 protein: CASSKQVETLTPRDSHQPQHF. DNA of the CDR3: TGTGCCAGCAGCAAACAAGTAGAGACCCTTACTCCACGGGACTCTCATCAGCCCCAGCATTTT.

This clone was recorded once. V and J are TRBV25-1 and TRBJ2-1; D may match TRBD1 or TRBD2 (5 bases each). Per the germline V gene, CDR1 is MGHDK and CDR2 is SYGVNS. This CDR3 contains 17 residues. With 6 bases removed from V and 7 bases from J, the gap between germline ends came to 25 bases. The CDR3 DNA sequence: TGTGCCAGCAGGAGGGGCGAAGCGATGAAGGGATCAAATGAGCAGTTCTTC. This translates into CASRRGEAMKGSNEQFF.

The chain has TRBV4-1 and TRBJ1-1, with D perhaps matching TRBD1 (5 bases). Deletions cut 3 bases from V and 1 base from J, with 9 bases between. The CDR3 is 14 residues long. Germline V gives CDR1 MGHRA, CDR2 YSYEKL. CDR3 protein: CASSQQQENTEAFF. In DNA, the CDR3 is TGCGCCAGCAGCCAGCAACAGGAGAACACTGAAGCTTTCTTT.

This chain links TRBV5-4 with TRBJ1-2; tentatively, D is TRBD1 (6 bases). CDR1 is SGHNT, CDR2 YYREEE, per germline (reference sequence). The CDR3 has 12 residues. Trimming took off 4 bases at V and 8 bases at J, with 12 bases between the two ends. The DNA of the CDR3 is TGTGCCAGCAGCGATACAGGGAAGGGCTACACCTTC. Protein: CASSDTGKGYTF. The variable domain in full, completed from reference TRBV5-4 and TRBJ1-2, reads ETGVTQSPTHLIKTRGQQVTLRCSSQSGHNTVSWYQQALGQGPQFIFQYYREEENGRGNFPPRFSGLQFPNYSSELNVNALELDDSALYLCASSDTGKGYTFGSGTRLTVV.

The CDR3 DNA sequence: TGTGCCAGCAGCTCCGACAGGGGCTCCTACGAGCAGTACTTC. This codes for CASSSDRGSYEQYF. This sequence joins TRBV9 and TRBJ2-7, with 8 nucleotides matching TRBD1. Germline CDR1 is SGDLS and CDR2 is YYNGEE. With 4 bases clipped from V and 0 bases from J, the junction kept 3 bases outside the gene matches. The CDR3 runs to 14 residues. The full variable domain, with the rest looked up from reference TRBV9 and TRBJ2-7, is DSGVTQTPKHLITATGQRVTLRCSPRSGDLSVYWYQQSLDQGLQFLIQYYNGEERAKGNILERFSAQQFPDLHSELNLSSLELGDSALYFCASSSDRGSYEQYFGPGTRLTVT.

This clone has more than one count but fewer than ten. The CDR3 protein is CASSPLGDTQYF. CDR3 sequence (DNA): TGTGCCAGCAGCCCCTTGGGAGATACGCAGTATTTT. The chain employs TRBV7-6 and TRBJ2-3; D is undetermined. The germline V gene encodes CDR1 SGHVS and CDR2 FNYEAQ. V lost 5 bases and J lost 5, with 8 bases in between. The CDR3 totals 12 residues.

The V call is TRBV28, the J call TRBJ2-2; TRBD1 aligns across 8 bases. Per germline, CDR1 MDHEN and CDR2 SYDVKM. J gave up 5 bases and V 6 bases, and 8 bases lay outside the gene matches. CDR3 length: 15 residues. In DNA form, the CDR3 reads TGTGCCAGCAGCCCACGGACAGGGTATACCGGGGAGCTGTTTTTT. This gives the protein CASSPRTGYTGELFF.

Relative to its sample, this clone is medium-sized. The rearrangement joins TRBV9 to TRBJ2-7; either TRBD1 or TRBD2 may supply D (6 bases each). The CDR3 is 15 amino acids. Trimming removed 0 bases from V and 5 bases from J, with 15 bases in between. Germline V gene sequence: CDR1 SGDLS, CDR2 YYNGEE. As DNA, the CDR3 is TGTGCCAGCAGCGTAGAGGGGGGTCTGGCCGACGAGCAGTACTTC. Translated: CASSVEGGLADEQYF.

V and J are TRBV5-1 and TRBJ2-5, with D unresolved. Germline CDR1 reads SGHRS; CDR2 reads YFSETQ. The CDR3 is 14 residues long. Deletions cut 2 bases from V and 0 bases from J, with 8 bases between. The CDR3 coding sequence is TGCGCCAGCAGCTTTTACGGTAACCAAGAGACCCAGTACTTC. Residues: CASSFYGNQETQYF. The full variable domain, completed using reference TRBV5-1 and TRBJ2-5, is KAGVTQTPRYLIKTRGQQVTLSCSPISGHRSVSWYQQTPGQGLQFLFEYFSETQRNKGNFPGRFSGRQFSNSRSEMNVSTLELGDSALYLCASSFYGNQETQYFGPGTRLLVL.

This sequence joins TRBV19 and TRBJ2-7; 9 nucleotides match TRBD1. CDR1 is LNHDA and CDR2 is SQIVND in the germline V gene (reference sequence). The V segment lost 6 bases and the J segment 0 bases; nucleotides outside the gene matches: 6. This CDR3 comprises 15 residues. Written as DNA, the CDR3 is TGTGCCAGTAGCCCGGGACAGGGTTTCTCCTACGAGCAGTACTTC. Its protein is CASSPGQGFSYEQYF.

The chain links TRBV6-1 to TRBJ2-2; D is unresolved. CDR3 length equals 13 residues. Trimming stripped 8 bases from V and 1 base from J, with 8 bases between. Germline V CDR1 and CDR2: MNHNS, SASEGT. The CDR3 DNA follows: TGTGCCAGCTCGACGGGGAACACCGGGGAGCTGTTTTTT. This codes for CASSTGNTGELFF.

The V gene is TRBV29-1, the J gene TRBJ1-1; D is perhaps TRBD1 (5 bases). Trimming removed 1 base at V and 1 base at J, with 13 bases between. This CDR3 is 15 amino acids long. Germline values: CDR1 SQVTM, CDR2 ANQGSEA. CDR3 loop: CSVEAWGRANTEAFF. The CDR3 nucleotides read TGCAGCGTTGAAGCGTGGGGCAGGGCGAACACTGAAGCTTTCTTT.

The chain combines TRBV10-2 with TRBJ1-5; TRBD1 matches at 7 bases. Per germline, CDR1 WSHSY and CDR2 SAAADI. CDR3 length: 14 residues. V lost 3 bases, J lost 6 bases, and 5 bases stayed unmatched. The CDR3 here is CASSDRGVSQPQHF. In nucleotides, the CDR3 is TGCGCCAGCAGTGACAGGGGGGTCAGTCAGCCCCAGCATTTT.

This chain connects TRBV7-9 to TRBJ2-5; TRBD2 matches at 7 bases. Trimming at V came to 6 bases and at J to 2 bases, leaving 9 bases not matched to a gene. CDR1 is SEHNR and CDR2 is FQNEAQ in the germline V gene (reference sequence). The CDR3 runs 15 residues. CDR3 sequence (DNA): TGTGCCAGCAGTATGGGCCGGGGGGTTCAAGAGACCCAGTACTTC. This codes for CASSMGRGVQETQYF.

This chain connects TRBV6-5 to TRBJ2-7; 11 nucleotides agree with TRBD1. V lost 0 bases to trimming and J lost 3 bases; unmatched junction nucleotides: 4. The CDR3 loop spans 16 amino acids. Germline V gene data show CDR1 as MNHEY and CDR2 as SVGAGI. The chain's CDR3 is CASSYSGTGGLYEQYF. The CDR3 DNA sequence: TGTGCCAGCAGTTACTCCGGGACAGGGGGTCTCTACGAGCAGTACTTC.

The genes are TRBV9 and TRBJ1-6, with D uncertain. The CDR3 covers 18 residues. V gave up 4 bases and J gave up 7 bases, with 24 bases separating them. Germline assignment: CDR1 SGDLS and CDR2 YYNGEE. CDR3: CASSPTPGAPGRNSPLHF. The CDR3 DNA sequence: TGTGCCAGCAGCCCGACCCCGGGTGCCCCCGGGAGGAATTCACCCCTCCACTTT.

The chain joins TRBV7-9 to TRBJ1-6; no clear D gene. The CDR3 is 14 amino acids. The V and J ends lost 5 bases and 9 bases respectively, with 14 bases between them. Germline assignment: CDR1 SEHNR and CDR2 FQNEAQ (reference sequence). CDR3 DNA: TGTGCCAGCAGCGAAAGGGTAGGAAGTTCACCCCTCCACTTT. Translated, it gives CASSERVGSSPLHF.

V usage is TRBV19 and J usage is TRBJ2-2, with 7 bases fitting TRBD1. Unmatched junction bases numbered 7, after V lost 6 bases and J lost 3 bases. Germline V lookup: CDR1 LNHDA, CDR2 SQIVND (reference sequence). The CDR3 runs 15 residues. The CDR3 loop reads CASRLRQGDTGELFF. CDR3 nucleotides: TGTGCCAGTAGGCTAAGACAGGGTGACACCGGGGAGCTGTTTTTT.

This sequence joins TRBV19 and TRBJ2-2; 11 nucleotides line up with TRBD1. Germline V gene data show CDR1 as LNHDA and CDR2 as SQIVND (reference sequence). The CDR3 is 20 amino acids. J lost 6 bases, V lost 5 bases, and 20 bases had no gene match. The DNA of the CDR3 is TGTGCCAGTAGTTTTGTCCCCCCCACTCCCGGGACAGGGGGACCCGGGGAGCTGTTTTTT. Translated, it gives CASSFVPPTPGTGGPGELFF. Combining the CDR3 with reference TRBV19 and TRBJ2-2 gives the whole variable domain DGGITQSPKYLFRKEGQNVTLSCEQNLNHDAMYWYRQDPGQGLRLIYYSQIVNDFQKGDIAEGYSVSREKKESFPLTVTSAQKNPTAFYLCASSFVPPTPGTGGPGELFFGEGSRLTVL.

This chain connects TRBV18 to TRBJ2-2, with TRBD1 identical over 7 bases. The germline V gene encodes CDR1 KGHSH and CDR2 LQKENI. With 6 bases clipped from V and 0 bases from J, the junction kept 1 base outside the gene matches. This CDR3 is built from 14 residues. The DNA of the CDR3 is TGTGCCAGCTCGGGACAGTCGAACACCGGGGAGCTGTTTTTT. Protein sequence: CASSGQSNTGELFF.

CDR3 loop: CASSSTGGSPNSPLHF. In DNA, the CDR3 is TGTGCCAGCAGCTCCACAGGGGGCTCACCTAATTCACCCCTCCACTTT. V and J are TRBV7-2 and TRBJ1-6, with TRBD1 identical over 9 bases. The CDR3 spans 16 residues. Germline V gene lookup returns CDR1 SGHTA and CDR2 FQGNSA. The junction had 7 bases not matched to a gene; V was cut back by 4 bases and J by 6 bases.

The chain employs TRBV7-2 and TRBJ2-7; 8 positions agree with TRBD2. Germline CDR1 and CDR2: SGHTA and FQGNSA. V shed 2 bases and J 3 bases; nucleotides not matched to a gene: 9. This CDR3 comprises 16 residues. CDR3 nucleotide sequence: TGTGCCAGCAGCTTATATGGGACTAGTTTTTACTACGAGCAGTACTTC. Protein: CASSLYGTSFYYEQYF.

The chain joins TRBV29-1 to TRBJ1-1; 8 bases are a match to TRBD1. The CDR3 consists of 15 residues. The V gene end was trimmed by 7 bases and the J gene end by 4 bases; junction bases not matched to a gene: 14. Per the germline V gene, CDR1 is SQVTM and CDR2 is ANQGSEA. The CDR3 DNA reads as TGCAGCGACCTAAACCGGGACAGGAGGGGCACTGAAGCTTTCTTT. It encodes CSDLNRDRRGTEAFF.

The rearrangement uses TRBV5-1 and TRBJ2-6, with D uncertain. Per germline, CDR1 SGHRS and CDR2 YFSETQ. V was shortened by 3 bases and J by 4 bases, with 8 bases between the two germline ends. This CDR3 is built from 14 residues. CDR3 in amino acids: CASSSDEGANVLTF. DNA for the CDR3: TGCGCCAGCAGCTCCGATGAGGGGGCCAACGTCCTGACTTTC.

About this clone: An end of the junction does not agree with germline; a read error may underlie this. The V and J genes are TRBV6-1 and TRBJ2-5, with TRBD1 matching 8 bases. From germline, CDR1 is MNHNS and CDR2 SASEGT. There are 13 residues in the CDR3. CDR3 amino acids: CASTVTGAVAGNF. CDR3 DNA sequence: TGTGCCAGCACTGTGACAGGGGCCGTAGCTGGGAACTTC.

V gene TRBV27 combines with J gene TRBJ2-1; 9 positions match TRBD2. The V segment lost 4 bases and the J segment 10 bases; nucleotides outside the gene matches: 11. Per germline, CDR1 MNHEY and CDR2 SMNVEV (reference sequence). This CDR3 is built from 15 residues. For the CDR3, the DNA is TGTGCCAGCAGTTATATGACTAGCGGTGGTTCGGAGCAGTTCTTC. As protein: CASSYMTSGGSEQFF.

The chain links TRBV6-1 to TRBJ1-3; D not resolved. This CDR3 has 15 amino acids. V gave up 8 bases and J gave up 0 bases, with 14 bases separating them. CDR1 and CDR2 (germline): MNHNS, SASEGT. Here the CDR3 DNA reads TGTGCCAGCGGAAGGATGGGGAGCTCTGGAAACACCATATATTTT. It is translated as CASGRMGSSGNTIYF.

The chain couples TRBV6-5 to TRBJ1-6; D remains unclear. Germline loops: CDR1 MNHEY, CDR2 SVGAGI. V lost 6 bases and J 0 bases, leaving 9 bases between the germline ends. There are 15 residues in the CDR3. CDR3 loop: CASSSASSYNSPLHF. As DNA, the CDR3 is TGTGCCAGCAGCTCCGCGAGCTCCTATAATTCACCCCTCCACTTT.